The 19 T cell receptor beta chains in this list originate from one sample, sequenced in a study of early T cells in non-severe SARS-CoV-2 infection. TCRdb re-called the 5' RACE reads through MiXCR, storing one row per CDR3 protein. The sample includes 65,000 to 90,000 distinct CDR3 sequences, 12% of them seen just once. The sequenced material came from whole blood. The receptors come from an adult who was a healthcare worker with PCR-confirmed SARS-CoV-2 infection or an uninfected control (not recorded which).

This clonotype was found many times. The chain carries TRBV15 and TRBJ2-7, with 10 nucleotides matching TRBD1. Germline assignment: CDR1 LNHNV and CDR2 YYDKDF (reference sequence). CDR3 length: 15 amino acids. With V trimmed by 0 bases and J by 5 bases, 4 bases remained unmatched. CDR3 amino acids: CATSRETGGFHEQYF. In nucleotides, the CDR3 is TGTGCCACCAGCAGAGAGACAGGGGGCTTCCACGAGCAGTACTTC.

Note on this clonotype: A single base separates this from a much larger clone, so it may be a read error. The J gene is TRBJ2-7, the V gene TRBV6-5; tentatively, D is TRBD2 (6 bases). The germline V gene encodes CDR1 MNHEY and CDR2 SVGAGI. This CDR3 contains 15 residues. The CDR3 DNA sequence: TGTGCCGGCAGTTACCGGGGAGGAATTGCCTACGAGCAGTACTTC. The encoded protein is CAGSYRGGIAYEQYF.

The chain has TRBV6-1 and TRBJ2-3, with TRBD2 as a possible D gene (5 bases). The CDR3 loop spans 13 amino acids. Germline V gene data show CDR1 as MNHNS and CDR2 as SASEGT. Trimming removed 6 bases from V and 0 bases from J, with 7 bases in between. For the CDR3, the DNA is TGTGCCAGCAGGCAGCGGAGCACAGATACGCAGTATTTT. Its protein is CASRQRSTDTQYF.

The V gene is TRBV14, the J gene TRBJ2-3; TRBD2 agrees at 7 bases. With 1 base clipped from V and 7 bases from J, the junction kept 8 bases outside the gene matches. The CDR3 contains 15 residues. From germline, CDR1 is SGHDN and CDR2 FVKESK. CDR3 protein: CASSQGWAGVNTQYF. The CDR3, as DNA: TGTGCCAGCAGCCAAGGCTGGGCGGGAGTTAATACGCAGTATTTT.

This clonotype has a handful of counts. The chain links TRBV5-1 to TRBJ1-1; 10 bases line up with TRBD1. V shed 2 bases, J shed 4 bases, and the junction held 2 bases outside the gene matches. The germline V gene has CDR1 SGHRS and CDR2 YFSETQ. CDR3 length equals 14 residues. DNA of the CDR3: TGCGCCAGCAGCTTAAGGACAGGGGGCACTGAAGCTTTCTTT. Its translation: CASSLRTGGTEAFF.

This chain links TRBV6-5 with TRBJ2-7; D possibly corresponds to TRBD2 (6 bases). Trimming left V 6 bases short and J 2 bases short, with 20 bases between. Germline assignment: CDR1 MNHEY and CDR2 SVGAGI. The CDR3 is 16 amino acids. In nucleotides, the CDR3 is TGTGCCAGCAGCAGACAAAGTGGGACGGGGGCCTACGAGCAGTACTTC. This codes for CASSRQSGTGAYEQYF.

In its sample, this clonotype was seen a few times. This rearrangement joins TRBV6-5 to TRBJ1-4; 9 bases are a match to TRBD1. The junction had 13 bases not matched to a gene; V was cut back by 6 bases and J by 8 bases. The CDR3 consists of 16 residues. Per germline, CDR1 MNHEY and CDR2 SVGAGI. The CDR3 spells CASRARDRERREKLFF. CDR3 in DNA: TGTGCCAGCAGAGCTCGGGACAGGGAACGTCGCGAAAAACTGTTTTTT.

The table lists this clonotype with many counts. The chain couples TRBV6-5 to TRBJ1-6; 7 nucleotides match TRBD1. The length of the CDR3 is 16 residues. Germline assignment: CDR1 MNHEY and CDR2 SVGAGI. With V trimmed by 0 bases and J by 2 bases, 1 base remained unmatched. The CDR3: CASSYSGTAYNSPLHF. The DNA of the CDR3 is TGTGCCAGCAGTTACTCAGGGACAGCCTATAATTCACCCCTCCACTTT.

The chain recombines TRBV29-1 with TRBJ2-7; unclear D gene. V was cut by 3 bases and J by 7 bases, with 10 bases left in between. Germline loops: CDR1 SQVTM, CDR2 ANQGSEA. This CDR3 is built from 11 residues. In DNA, the CDR3 is TGCAGCGTTGACACCCCCGGGGAGCAGTACTTC. Encoded protein: CSVDTPGEQYF.

This clonotype was found once. The rearrangement joins TRBV5-5 to TRBJ2-7, with unresolved D. The V gene lost 0 bases and the J gene lost 5 bases, with 9 bases spanning the gap. Germline CDR1 and CDR2: SGHKS and YYEKEE (reference sequence). This CDR3 has 13 amino acids. The CDR3 sequence: CASSLEVFNEQYF. DNA for the CDR3: TGTGCCAGCAGCTTGGAGGTCTTCAACGAGCAGTACTTC.

V is TRBV19 and J is TRBJ2-7; D is uncertain. The germline V gene has CDR1 LNHDA and CDR2 SQIVND (reference sequence). The CDR3 is 13 amino acids. Trimming removed 2 bases at V and 2 bases at J, with 7 bases between. CDR3 sequence: CASSITGPYEQYF. In DNA, the CDR3 is TGTGCCAGTAGTATAACCGGGCCCTACGAGCAGTACTTC.

Only a few counts were recorded for this clonotype. This chain connects TRBV10-3 to TRBJ2-1; 8 nucleotides align to TRBD2. The J segment lost 2 bases and the V segment lost 3 bases, leaving 6 bases of the junction unmatched. The CDR3 is 16 residues long. Germline-derived CDR1 and CDR2 are ENHRY and SYGVKD. CDR3: CAISESGSDPYNEQFF. The CDR3 DNA follows: TGTGCCATCAGTGAAAGCGGGAGTGATCCCTACAATGAGCAGTTCTTC.

The genes are TRBV18 and TRBJ2-7; TRBD1 aligns across 8 bases. V trimming: 4 bases; J trimming: 5 bases; junction bases outside the gene matches: 7. CDR1 and CDR2 from the germline V gene are KGHSH and LQKENI. This CDR3 is built from 14 residues. CDR3 in DNA: TGTGCCAGCTCACTCGGACAGGGATCCCACGAGCAGTACTTC. Its translation: CASSLGQGSHEQYF.

The table lists this clonotype with a few counts. The chain employs TRBV4-1 and TRBJ2-7; D call uncertain. Germline CDR1 and CDR2: MGHRA and YSYEKL. Trimming left V 0 bases short and J 0 bases short, with 9 bases between. The CDR3 totals 15 residues. CDR3 in DNA: TGCGCCAGCAGCCAAGAGAAGATGAGCTCCTACGAGCAGTACTTC. It translates to CASSQEKMSSYEQYF.

The chain combines TRBV10-3 with TRBJ2-7, with 8 bases lining up with TRBD1. CDR1 and CDR2 (germline): ENHRY, SYGVKD. Trimming took 6 bases from V and 5 from J; bases not matched to a gene: 6. This CDR3 is built from 13 residues. CDR3 residues: CAIRRGQADEQYF. CDR3 bases: TGTGCCATCAGGAGGGGACAGGCCGACGAGCAGTACTTC.

This clonotype came up many times. The V gene is TRBV9, the J gene TRBJ2-1; the D gene is possibly TRBD1 (6 bases). The CDR3 is made up of 14 amino acids. CDR1 is SGDLS, CDR2 YYNGEE, per germline. The germline V and J ends were trimmed by 0 bases and 2 bases, with 6 bases remaining between them. The CDR3 coding sequence is TGTGCCAGCAGCGTAGAGGGGGCCTACAATGAGCAGTTCTTC. It translates to CASSVEGAYNEQFF.

This clonotype has a count of ten or more. The chain couples TRBV7-2 to TRBJ2-2; D unclear. CDR1 SGHTA and CDR2 FQGNSA come from the germline V gene. The length of the CDR3 is 14 residues. Trimming took off 0 bases at V and 3 bases at J, with 5 bases between the two ends. CDR3 sequence reads: CASSLAGHTGELFF. DNA for the CDR3: TGTGCCAGCAGCTTAGCCGGACACACCGGGGAGCTGTTTTTT.

This clonotype has a count of ten or more. The chain joins TRBV5-1 to TRBJ2-7; D is ambiguous. The germline gives CDR1 SGHRS, CDR2 YFSETQ. Trimming left V 0 bases short and J 6 bases short, with 16 bases between. The CDR3 length is 15 residues. CDR3 protein: CASSLGGTPPLEQYF. The CDR3 coding sequence is TGCGCCAGCAGCTTGGGAGGTACCCCTCCCCTCGAGCAGTACTTC. The full variable domain, with the rest looked up from reference TRBV5-1 and TRBJ2-7, is KAGVTQTPRYLIKTRGQQVTLSCSPISGHRSVSWYQQTPGQGLQFLFEYFSETQRNKGNFPGRFSGRQFSNSRSEMNVSTLELGDSALYLCASSLGGTPPLEQYFGPGTRLTVT.

The chain has TRBV28 and TRBJ2-1, with D possibly being TRBD2 (6 bases). CDR3 size: 13 residues. The ends were cut back, 2 bases at V and 6 bases at J, with 8 bases in the middle. Per the germline V gene, CDR1 is MDHEN and CDR2 is SYDVKM. This CDR3 reads CASSLGTVNEQFF. In DNA form, the CDR3 reads TGTGCCAGCAGTTTAGGGACTGTCAATGAGCAGTTCTTC.